This T cell receptor beta chain came from a study of metastatic and nonmetastatic thyroid tumors. Study overall: Repertoires from blood and tumor or nodule tissue of malignant and benign thyroid patients were compared. Study-level findings and limits: Compared with benign nodules, malignant thyroid tumors were reported to have significantly higher TCR beta diversity in both blood and tumor.

Trimming took 0 bases from V and 1 from J, leaving 21 bases between them. Germline V gives CDR1 LGHDT, CDR2 YNNKEL (reference sequence). CDR3 length equals 19 residues. The sample holds many counts of this clone. Its antigen is as yet unknown. All patients were treatment-naive before thyroid surgery. MiXCR reprocessed the PCR reads for TCRdb. The sample contains 34,000 or so clones, about 15% of which appear only once. The gene calls are TRBV3-1 and TRBJ2-5; possibly TRBD1 for D (6 bases). The TCR was taken from a female donor with papillary thyroid cancer or a benign thyroid nodule (not recorded which). Some clones in this sample may be carry-over from other donors' samples. The sample taken for sequencing was blood. The CDR3: CASSQDFRLRGPIQETQYF. CDR3 nucleotide sequence: TGTGCCAGCAGCCAAGATTTTCGCCTCAGGGGACCCATCCAAGAGACCCAGTACTTC.